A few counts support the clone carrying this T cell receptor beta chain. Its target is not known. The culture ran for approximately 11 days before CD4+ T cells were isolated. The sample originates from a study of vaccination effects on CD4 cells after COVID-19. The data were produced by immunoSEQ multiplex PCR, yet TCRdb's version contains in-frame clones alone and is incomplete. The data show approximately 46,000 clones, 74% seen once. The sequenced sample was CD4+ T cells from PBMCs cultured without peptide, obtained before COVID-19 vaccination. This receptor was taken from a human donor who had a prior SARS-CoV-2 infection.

The CDR3 region is CASSRGQSYNEQFF. DNA of the CDR3: TGTGCCAGCAGCAGGGGACAATCCTACAATGAGCAGTTCTTC. The V and J genes are TRBV7-3 and TRBJ2-1; D may be TRBD1 (6 bases). The CDR3 covers 14 residues. Trimming took off 5 bases at V and 1 base at J, with 9 bases between the two ends. Germline loops: CDR1 SGHTA, CDR2 FQGTGA.